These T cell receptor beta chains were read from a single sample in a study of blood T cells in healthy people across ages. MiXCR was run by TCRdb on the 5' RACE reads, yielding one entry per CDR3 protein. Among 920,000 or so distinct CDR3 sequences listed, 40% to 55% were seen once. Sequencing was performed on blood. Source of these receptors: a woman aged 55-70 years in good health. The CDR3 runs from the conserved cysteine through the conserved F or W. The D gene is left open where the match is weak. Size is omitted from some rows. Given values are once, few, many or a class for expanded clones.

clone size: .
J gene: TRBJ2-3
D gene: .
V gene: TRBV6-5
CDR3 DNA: TGTGCCAGCAGCCATACCCAGGGGGATACGCAGTATTTT
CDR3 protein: CASSHTQGDTQYF

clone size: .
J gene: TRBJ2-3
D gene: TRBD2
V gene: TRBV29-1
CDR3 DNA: TGCAGCGTGAAAGGGGTAAGCGGGAACCTCACAGATACGCAGTATTTT
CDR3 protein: CSVKGVSGNLTDTQYF

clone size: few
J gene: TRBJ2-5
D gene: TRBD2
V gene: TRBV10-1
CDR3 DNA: TGCGCCAGCAGTGCGATAGCGGGGCAGACCCAGTACTTC
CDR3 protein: CASSAIAGQTQYF

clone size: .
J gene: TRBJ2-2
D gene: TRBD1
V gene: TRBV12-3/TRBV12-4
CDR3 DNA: TGTGCCAGCAGTTTCAACAGGGGAAACACCGGGGAGCTGTTTTTT
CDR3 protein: CASSFNRGNTGELFF

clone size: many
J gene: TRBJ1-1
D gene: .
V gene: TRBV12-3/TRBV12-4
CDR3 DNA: TGTGCCAGCAGCCGGGACACGCGAGGTGAAGCTTTCTTT
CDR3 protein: CASSRDTRGEAFF

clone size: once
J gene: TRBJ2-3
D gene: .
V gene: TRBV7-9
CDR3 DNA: TGTGCCAGCAGCTTCCCTAGTAAAGAAGATACGCAGTATTTT
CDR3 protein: CASSFPSKEDTQYF

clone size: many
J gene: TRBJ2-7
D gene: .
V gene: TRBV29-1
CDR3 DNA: TGCAGCGTTGAAGATCTGGGTTACGAGCAGTACTTC
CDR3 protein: CSVEDLGYEQYF

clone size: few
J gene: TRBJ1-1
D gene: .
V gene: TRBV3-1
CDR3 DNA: TGTGCCAGCAGCCAGCTACATAGCCCTGAAGCTTTCTTT
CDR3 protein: CASSQLHSPEAFF

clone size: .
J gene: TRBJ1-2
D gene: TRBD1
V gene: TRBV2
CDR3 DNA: TGTGCCAGCAGACCCCCAGGGGGCATGGTCTATGGCTACACCTTC
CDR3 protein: CASRPPGGMVYGYTF

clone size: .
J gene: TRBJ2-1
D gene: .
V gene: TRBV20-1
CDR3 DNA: TGCAGTGCTTCAAGAGCGGGTTCCTACAATGAGCAGTTCTTC
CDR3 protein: CSASRAGSYNEQFF

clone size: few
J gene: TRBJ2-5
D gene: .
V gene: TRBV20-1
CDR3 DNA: TGCAGTGCCCTCGGGATTAGACAGTACCAAGAGACCCAGTACTTC
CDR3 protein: CSALGIRQYQETQYF

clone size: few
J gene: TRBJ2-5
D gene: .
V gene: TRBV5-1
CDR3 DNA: TGCGCCAGCAGCCCCCCTAATGCTGGAGGTCTCCAAGAGACCCAGTACTTC
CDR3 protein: CASSPPNAGGLQETQYF

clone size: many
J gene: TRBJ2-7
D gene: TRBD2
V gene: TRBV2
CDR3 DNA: TGTGCCAGCAGTGACTTGGTAGCGGGAGGGAGCGAGCAGTACTTC
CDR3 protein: CASSDLVAGGSEQYF

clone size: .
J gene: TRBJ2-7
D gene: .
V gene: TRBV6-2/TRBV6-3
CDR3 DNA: TGTGCCAGCCACAGGGACTCCTACGAGCAGTACTTC
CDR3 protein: CASHRDSYEQYF

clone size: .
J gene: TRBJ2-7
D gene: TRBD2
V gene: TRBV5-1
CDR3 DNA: TGCGCCAGCAGCTCCGGACTAGCGGAAGCCTACGAGCAGTACTTC
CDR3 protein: CASSSGLAEAYEQYF

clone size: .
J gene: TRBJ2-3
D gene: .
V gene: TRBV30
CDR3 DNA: TGTGCCTGGAGTGACCCTTTTAGGGTCTCAGATACGCAGTATTTT
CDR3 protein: CAWSDPFRVSDTQYF

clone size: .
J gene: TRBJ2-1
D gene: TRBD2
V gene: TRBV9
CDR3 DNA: TGTGCCAGCACCCCTCGAGCGGGAGGACAATACAATGAGCAGTTCTTC
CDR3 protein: CASTPRAGGQYNEQFF

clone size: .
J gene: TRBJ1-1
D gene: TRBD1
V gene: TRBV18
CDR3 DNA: TGTGCCAGCTCACCACAGGGGGCGGCGGGCACTGAAGCTTTCTTT
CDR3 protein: CASSPQGAAGTEAFF

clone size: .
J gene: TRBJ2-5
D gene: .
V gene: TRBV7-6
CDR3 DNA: TGTGCCAGCAGCTTTGCCAGACTAGTTCCACAAGAGACCCAGTACTTC
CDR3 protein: CASSFARLVPQETQYF

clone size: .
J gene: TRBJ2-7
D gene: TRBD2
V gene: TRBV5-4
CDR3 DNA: TGTGCCAGCAGCTTGGGTGGGCGGGAGGATAACGAGCAGTACTTC
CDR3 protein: CASSLGGREDNEQYF

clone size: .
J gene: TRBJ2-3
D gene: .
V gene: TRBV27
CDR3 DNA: TGTGCCAGCAGTTTATTGGGCAGGGCCACAGATACGCAGTATTTT
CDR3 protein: CASSLLGRATDTQYF

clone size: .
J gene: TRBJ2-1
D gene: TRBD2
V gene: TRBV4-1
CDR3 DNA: TGCGCCAGCAGCCCTGGGACTAGCGGGAGGGCCCCTGGGTTATACAATGAGCAGTTCTTC
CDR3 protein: CASSPGTSGRAPGLYNEQFF

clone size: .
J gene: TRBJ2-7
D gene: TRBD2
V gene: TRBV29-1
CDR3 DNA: TGCAGCGTTGTGGGGGCGGGAGGAGCCTACGAGCAGTACTTC
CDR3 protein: CSVVGAGGAYEQYF

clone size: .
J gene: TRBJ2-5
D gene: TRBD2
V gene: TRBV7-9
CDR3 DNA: TGTGCCAGCAGCCCACAAGGGCCAAAGACTAGCGGCCCCCAAGAGACCCAGTACTTC
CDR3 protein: CASSPQGPKTSGPQETQYF

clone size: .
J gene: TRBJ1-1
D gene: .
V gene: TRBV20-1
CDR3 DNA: TGCAGTGCTGAGGGAGGGGGACTCACTGAAGCTTTCTTT
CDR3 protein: CSAEGGGLTEAFF

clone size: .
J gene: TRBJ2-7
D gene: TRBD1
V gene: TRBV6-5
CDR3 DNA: TGTGCCAGCGGATTACAGGGGGCTGGCGCCGAGCAGTACTTC
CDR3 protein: CASGLQGAGAEQYF

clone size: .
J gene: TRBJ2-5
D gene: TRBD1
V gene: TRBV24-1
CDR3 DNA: TGTGCCACCAGTGATACCAGACAGGGGGAGACCCAGTACTTC
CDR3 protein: CATSDTRQGETQYF

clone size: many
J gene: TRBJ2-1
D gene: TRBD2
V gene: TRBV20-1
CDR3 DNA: TGCAGTGCTAGAGATCGGGCTAGCGGGAGGGCTGAGCAGTTCTTC
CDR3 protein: CSARDRASGRAEQFF

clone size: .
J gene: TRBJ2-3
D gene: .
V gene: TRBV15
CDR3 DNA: TGTGCCACCAGCAGAGGCGGGCAGGGGCGGGATACGCAGTATTTT
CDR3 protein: CATSRGGQGRDTQYF

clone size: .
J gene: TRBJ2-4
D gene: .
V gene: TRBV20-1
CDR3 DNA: TGCAGTGCTGATATAGGGCTAGGCAGAAACATTCAGTACTTC
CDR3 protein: CSADIGLGRNIQYF

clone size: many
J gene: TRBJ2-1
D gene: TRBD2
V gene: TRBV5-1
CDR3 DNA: TGCGCCAGCAGCTTGATCGGACTAGCGGAGTCCCTTACCTACAATGAGCAGTTCTTC
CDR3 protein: CASSLIGLAESLTYNEQFF

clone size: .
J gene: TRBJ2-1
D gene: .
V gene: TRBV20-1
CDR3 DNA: TGCAGTGCTAGGGACCGGGACTCTCTATACAATGAACAGTTCTTC
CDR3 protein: CSARDRDSLYNEQFF

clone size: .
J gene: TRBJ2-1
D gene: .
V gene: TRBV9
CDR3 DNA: TGTGCCAGCAGCGGCGGGACCAATGAGCAGTTCTTC
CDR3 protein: CASSGGTNEQFF

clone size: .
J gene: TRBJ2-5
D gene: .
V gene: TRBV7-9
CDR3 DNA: TGTGCCAGCAGCTTAGTCCGGAGACAAGAGACCCAGTACTTC
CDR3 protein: CASSLVRRQETQYF

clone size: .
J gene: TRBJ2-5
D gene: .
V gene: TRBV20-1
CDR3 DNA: TGCAGTGCTAGAAGGGCGGGACAAGTAGAGACCCAGTACTTC
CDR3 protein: CSARRAGQVETQYF

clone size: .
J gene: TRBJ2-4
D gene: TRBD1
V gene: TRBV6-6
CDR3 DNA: TGTGCCAGCAGTTACAACCAGGGGGAGAGGATACGAGGGCAGTACTTC
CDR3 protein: CASSYNQGERIRGQYF

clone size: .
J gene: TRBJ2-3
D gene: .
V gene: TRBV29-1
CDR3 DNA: TGCAGCGCTTCAGGGTTGAGCGGAGATACGCAGTATTTT
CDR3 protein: CSASGLSGDTQYF

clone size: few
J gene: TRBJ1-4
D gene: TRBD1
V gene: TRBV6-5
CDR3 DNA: TGTGCCAGCAGGTTAACAGGGGCAACTAATGAAAAACTGTTTTTT
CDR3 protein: CASRLTGATNEKLFF

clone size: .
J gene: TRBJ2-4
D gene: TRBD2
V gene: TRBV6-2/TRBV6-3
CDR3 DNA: TGTGCCAGCAGTTACTCCGCGGGAGGGGTATACAAAAACGTTCAGTACTTC
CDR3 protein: CASSYSAGGVYKNVQYF

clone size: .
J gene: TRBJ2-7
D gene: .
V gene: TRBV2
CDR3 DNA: TGTGCCAGCAGACAGAGGGGCCGAACGTACGAGCAGTACTTC
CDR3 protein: CASRQRGRTYEQYF